Shown below are 30 T cell receptor beta chains from a single sample sequenced in a study of blood T cell repertoires in COVID-19. Sequenced by immunoSEQ multiplex PCR; TCRdb stores in-frame clones only, minus some. The sample yields under 300,000 clones, 65% to 85% seen once. The sample comprised peripheral blood. Every receptor here comes from a man older than 75 with acute or convalescent COVID-19.

In this sample, this clone turned up a few times. The chain has TRBV5-1 and TRBJ2-7, with 13 bases fitting TRBD2. Germline CDR1 and CDR2: SGHRS and YFSETQ. V was clipped by 4 bases and J by 3 bases; unmatched bases: 1. CDR3 length equals 14 residues. CDR3 residues: CASSGTSGIYEQYF. The CDR3 DNA sequence: TGCGCCAGCAGCGGGACTAGCGGGATCTACGAGCAGTACTTC.

A single count supports this clone. The chain carries TRBV7-9 and TRBJ2-7, with TRBD1 as a possible D gene (5 bases). This CDR3 is 14 amino acids long. Per germline, CDR1 SEHNR and CDR2 FQNEAQ (reference sequence). V was cut by 0 bases and J by 3 bases, with 9 bases left in between. The CDR3 DNA reads TGTGCCAGCAGCTTAGCTGGGGCGGTCTACGAGCAGTACTTC. Amino acid sequence: CASSLAGAVYEQYF.

This clone was found once. The J gene is TRBJ1-4, the V gene TRBV27, with 7 bases fitting TRBD1. The CDR3 runs to 21 residues. The V and J ends lost 2 bases and 8 bases, in that order; junction bases with no gene match: 26. Per germline, CDR1 MNHEY and CDR2 SMNVEV (reference sequence). The CDR3 nucleotides are TGTGCCAGCAGTTTACTCACGGCCCCTGGCGGCAACAGGGGAGTGAGGGAAAAACTGTTTTTT. This codes for CASSLLTAPGGNRGVREKLFF.

This chain joins TRBV10-3 and TRBJ2-2, with D perhaps TRBD1 (6 bases). This CDR3 spans 14 amino acids. CDR1 is ENHRY, CDR2 SYGVKD, per germline. V was trimmed by 1 base and J by 6 bases, leaving 9 bases between them. This chain's CDR3 is CAISEFSGAGELFF. CDR3 coding DNA: TGTGCCATCAGTGAGTTTTCAGGGGCCGGGGAGCTGTTTTTT.

The table lists this clone with a few counts. This rearrangement joins TRBV3-1 (or the pseudogene TRBV3-2) to TRBJ2-7; 9 nucleotides line up with TRBD2. V trimming: 1 base; J trimming: 5 bases; junction bases outside the gene matches: 0. The CDR3 covers 13 residues. Germline loops: CDR1 LGHDT, CDR2 YNNKEL (reference sequence). CDR3: CASSQGTSDEQYF. CDR3 DNA: TGTGCCAGCAGCCAAGGGACTAGCGACGAGCAGTACTTC.

This chain links TRBV19 with TRBJ2-3, with 12 positions matching TRBD2. The CDR3 loop spans 17 amino acids. Germline trimming cut 4 bases from V and 0 bases from J; bases unmatched to any gene: 5. From germline, CDR1 is LNHDA and CDR2 SQIVND (reference sequence). The CDR3 sequence: CASSSGLAGYSTDTQYF. The CDR3 DNA reads as TGTGCCAGTAGTAGCGGACTAGCGGGGTATAGCACAGATACGCAGTATTTT.

V is TRBV7-8 and J is TRBJ2-7; weak D call: TRBD2 (5 bases). The CDR3 has 14 amino acids. The germline CDR1 and CDR2 sequences are SGHVS and FQNEAQ. V was trimmed by 0 bases and J by 7 bases, leaving 13 bases between them. The DNA of the CDR3 is TGTGCCAGCAGCTTAGCGCCCGAATCGGGAGAGCAGTACTTC. As protein: CASSLAPESGEQYF. Variable domain in full (rest from reference TRBV7-8 and TRBJ2-7): GAGVSQSPRYKVAKRGQDVALRCDPISGHVSLFWYQQALGQGPEFLTYFQNEAQLDKSGLPSDRFFAERPEGSVSTLKIQRTQQEDSAVYLCASSLAPESGEQYFGPGTRLTVT.

This clone was seen once. V is TRBV24-1 and J is TRBJ2-5, with D unresolved. This CDR3 has 15 amino acids. The V end lost 3 bases, the J end lost 2 bases, and 12 bases lay between the germline ends. The germline V gene has CDR1 KGHDR and CDR2 SFDVKD. CDR3 sequence reads: CATSDPVNLQETQYF. CDR3 in DNA: TGTGCCACCAGTGATCCCGTTAATCTGCAAGAGACCCAGTACTTC.

The J gene is TRBJ1-2, the V gene TRBV10-2, with TRBD1 as a possible D gene (6 bases). CDR3 length equals 14 residues. Germline CDR1 is WSHSY and CDR2 is SAAADI. Trimming removed 4 bases from V and 8 bases from J, with 17 bases in between. The CDR3: CASSVAGEVSGYTF. The CDR3 DNA follows: TGCGCCAGCAGTGTAGCAGGGGAAGTCTCCGGCTACACCTTC.

CDR3 nucleotides: TGTGCCAGTAGTATAACTTTGGGGAGGCCTTACGAGCAGTACTTC. This encodes CASSITLGRPYEQYF. V and J are TRBV19 and TRBJ2-7; a possible D gene is TRBD2 (6 bases). Trimming removed 2 bases at V and 4 bases at J, with 15 bases between. The CDR3 is 15 residues long. The germline CDR1 and CDR2 sequences are LNHDA and SQIVND (reference sequence). Using reference TRBV19 and TRBJ2-7 for the parts outside the CDR3, the full variable domain is DGGITQSPKYLFRKEGQNVTLSCEQNLNHDAMYWYRQDPGQGLRLIYYSQIVNDFQKGDIAEGYSVSREKKESFPLTVTSAQKNPTAFYLCASSITLGRPYEQYFGPGTRLTVT.

This chain joins TRBV30 and TRBJ2-5; D not resolved. Trimming removed 5 bases from V and 0 bases from J, with 10 bases in between. The CDR3 spans 13 residues. The germline CDR1 and CDR2 sequences are GTSNPN and SVGIG (reference sequence). The CDR3 DNA sequence: TGTGCCTGGTCCGACTTGAACCAAGAGACCCAGTACTTC. Its translation: CAWSDLNQETQYF.

The chain is built from TRBV2 and TRBJ2-3; 8 bases agree with TRBD1. The CDR3 loop spans 15 amino acids. V shed 7 bases and J 3 bases; nucleotides not matched to a gene: 9. Germline lookup yields CDR1 SNHLY and CDR2 FYNNEI. CDR3 sequence reads: CASKIGGQVTDTQYF. CDR3 coding DNA: TGTGCCAGCAAAATTGGGGGACAGGTTACAGATACGCAGTATTTT.

The chain joins TRBV11-2 to TRBJ1-1; a possible D gene is TRBD1 (6 bases). V was shortened by 1 base and J by 2 bases, with 17 bases between the two germline ends. Per the germline V gene, CDR1 is SGHAT and CDR2 is FQNNGV. The CDR3 loop spans 17 amino acids. The CDR3 coding sequence is TGTGCCAGCAGCTTAGTCCGAGGACAGACCAGCAACACTGAAGCTTTCTTT. Amino acid sequence: CASSLVRGQTSNTEAFF.

V and J are TRBV28 and TRBJ1-4; D is perhaps TRBD1 (5 bases). Trimming cost V 1 base and J 7 bases, with 13 bases left between them. CDR1 and CDR2 (germline): MDHEN, SYDVKM. The CDR3 totals 15 residues. The CDR3 DNA follows: TGTGCCAGCAGTTTATCGTTGGGGCGGGGTGAAAAACTGTTTTTT. Translated: CASSLSLGRGEKLFF.

The gene calls are TRBV25-1 and TRBJ1-3; D gene unclear. V dropped 2 bases and J dropped 0 bases, with 11 bases sitting between them. The germline gives CDR1 MGHDK, CDR2 SYGVNS. The CDR3 spans 16 residues. The CDR3 DNA follows: TGTGCCAGCAGTGAACTTGAGGGCTCCTCTGGAAACACCATATATTTT. Translated: CASSELEGSSGNTIYF.

CDR3 DNA: TGTGCCAGCACCCCTAGCGGGGGGCCCTACGAGCAGTACTTC. Translating gives CASTPSGGPYEQYF. The chain combines TRBV3-1 (or the pseudogene TRBV3-2) with TRBJ2-7; 11 bases match TRBD2. The CDR3 extends over 14 amino acids. V gave up 7 bases and J gave up 2 bases; unmatched junction bases: 4. CDR1 and CDR2 from the germline V gene are LGHDT and YNNKEL (reference sequence).

J is TRBJ2-2 and V is TRBV3-1 (or the pseudogene TRBV3-2); 14 bases are a match to TRBD2. The CDR3 is 16 amino acids. V dropped 1 base and J dropped 8; count of bases not matched to a gene: 3. Germline CDR1 LGHDT, CDR2 YNNKEL (reference sequence). The DNA of the CDR3 is TGTGCCAGCAGCCAAGCTGGGACTAGCGGGAGTGGGGAGCTGTTTTTT. Translation: CASSQAGTSGSGELFF.

The rearrangement joins TRBV7-9 to TRBJ2-1; TRBD2 agrees at 9 bases. Germline V gives CDR1 SEHNR, CDR2 FQNEAQ (reference sequence). V gave up 5 bases and J gave up 5 bases; unmatched junction bases: 10. This CDR3 is 16 amino acids long. The CDR3 sequence is CASSGGSGRWHNEQFF. The CDR3, as DNA: TGTGCCAGCAGCGGTGGTAGCGGGAGATGGCACAATGAGCAGTTCTTC.

V gene TRBV6-2 or TRBV6-3 combines with J gene TRBJ2-3; the match to TRBD2 covers 9 bases. Germline V gene sequence: CDR1 MNHEY, CDR2 SVGEGT. CDR3 length: 16 amino acids. V was pared by 6 bases and J by 0 bases, with 7 bases of the junction left unmatched. Written as DNA, the CDR3 is TGTGCCAGCAGCCCGATGAGCGGGAGGAGCACAGATACGCAGTATTTT. Translated: CASSPMSGRSTDTQYF.

The chain employs TRBV28 and TRBJ2-3, with 7 bases aligning to TRBD2. Germline V gene data show CDR1 as MDHEN and CDR2 as SYDVKM. V shed 5 bases, J shed 4 bases, and the junction held 12 bases outside the gene matches. There are 16 residues in the CDR3. The CDR3 protein is CASSVGGLRSADTQYF. CDR3 in DNA: TGTGCCAGCAGTGTCGGGGGGTTGAGGAGTGCAGATACGCAGTATTTT.

This rearrangement joins TRBV5-1 to TRBJ2-1, with a weak D call TRBD2 (5 bases). Germline V lookup: CDR1 SGHRS, CDR2 YFSETQ. The CDR3 sequence is 14 residues long. V lost 4 bases and J 8 bases, leaving 16 bases between the germline ends. The CDR3 DNA reads as TGCGCCAGCAGCCCGGGGTCGCGGAGCGATGAGCAGTTCTTC. As protein: CASSPGSRSDEQFF.

This chain uses TRBV5-1 with TRBJ2-2, with TRBD1 identical over 7 bases. Germline loops: CDR1 SGHRS, CDR2 YFSETQ. The junction had 8 bases not matched to a gene; V was cut back by 4 bases and J by 5 bases. The length of the CDR3 is 15 residues. The CDR3 region is CASSTQGVETGELFF. The CDR3 nucleotides are TGCGCCAGCAGCACCCAGGGGGTCGAAACCGGGGAGCTGTTTTTT.

The chain links TRBV2 to TRBJ1-4; no clear D gene. The CDR3 has 13 amino acids. V was pared by 4 bases and J by 8 bases, with 11 bases between. Germline V lookup: CDR1 SNHLY, CDR2 FYNNEI. The DNA of the CDR3 is TGTGCCAGCAGTGGTGGCACGGGGGAAAAACTGTTTTTT. Translated, it gives CASSGGTGEKLFF.

This chain uses TRBV5-1 with TRBJ1-2; D possibly corresponds to TRBD1 (6 bases). The V and J ends lost 0 bases and 2 bases respectively, with 11 bases between them. Looked up from germline, CDR1 is SGHRS and CDR2 is YFSETQ. The CDR3 has 15 residues. The CDR3 DNA reads TGCGCCAGCAGCTTGGTAGGGGGGGAGAACTATGGCTACACCTTC. It translates to CASSLVGGENYGYTF.

The genes are TRBV2 and TRBJ1-1; tentatively, D is TRBD1 (6 bases). The germline gives CDR1 SNHLY, CDR2 FYNNEI. Between the trimmed V and J ends, which lost 7 bases and 3 bases, there was a span of 9 bases. CDR3 length equals 12 residues. Here the CDR3 reads CASKQGYTEAFF. In DNA, the CDR3 is TGTGCCAGCAAACAGGGTTACACTGAAGCTTTCTTT.

The chain joins TRBV7-8 to TRBJ1-2, with D perhaps TRBD1 (5 bases). V gave up 3 bases and J gave up 6 bases, with 14 bases separating them. Germline V CDR1 and CDR2: SGHVS, FQNEAQ. CDR3 length: 14 residues. The CDR3 region has the DNA TGTGCCAGCAGCTTTATTTCGGGGGGTGATGGCTACACCTTC. Protein: CASSFISGGDGYTF.

The chain has TRBV7-9 and TRBJ2-5; 11 nucleotides line up with TRBD2. V was pared by 1 base and J by 4 bases, with 5 bases of the junction left unmatched. Germline V lookup: CDR1 SEHNR, CDR2 FQNEAQ (reference sequence). This CDR3 has 16 amino acids. CDR3 DNA: TGTGCCAGCAGCTTAGTTAGCGGGGGGGCTCGAGAGACCCAGTACTTC. Encoded protein: CASSLVSGGARETQYF.

The V gene is TRBV20-1, the J gene TRBJ2-1, with D possibly matching TRBD1 (6 bases). Germline assignment: CDR1 DFQATT and CDR2 SNEGSKA (reference sequence). Between the trimmed V and J ends, which lost 3 bases and 8 bases, there was a span of 11 bases. The CDR3 runs 12 residues. DNA of the CDR3: TGCAGTGCTAGTGAAACAGGGTATGAGCAGTTCTTC. Translated, it gives CSASETGYEQFF.

This clone was picked up one time. The V gene is TRBV5-3, the J gene TRBJ1-1; D is unclear. TRBV5-3 is an open reading frame, and its role is uncertain. The CDR3 loop spans 17 amino acids. V was pared by 0 bases and J by 0 bases, with 15 bases between. The CDR3 is CARSLVGRQTLNTEAFF. The CDR3 region has the DNA TGTGCCAGAAGCTTGGTTGGGCGCCAGACCCTGAACACTGAAGCTTTCTTT.

This clone was seen only a few times. V gene TRBV28 combines with J gene TRBJ2-1; TRBD2 matches at 15 bases. The CDR3 has 16 amino acids. Trimming at V came to 4 bases and at J to 8 bases, leaving 6 bases not matched to a gene. Germline V CDR1 and CDR2: MDHEN, SYDVKM. The CDR3 nucleotides are TGTGCCAGCAGTTCCACCTGGACTAGCGGGGGGGATGAGCAGTTCTTC. It translates to CASSSTWTSGGDEQFF.